A single sample gave rise to the 23 T cell receptor beta chains below, sequenced in a study of shared clonotypes between healthy human individuals. TCRdb's copy holds only in-frame clones and misses some; the assay was immunoSEQ multiplex PCR. The sample holds millions of clones, roughly 94% seen once. Input material: naive CD4+ T cells sorted from blood. Described subset: CD45RA+ positively selected. The origin of the receptors is a man younger than 30 in good health.

V usage is TRBV9 and J usage is TRBJ1-4; possible D gene TRBD1, 5 bases. V was pared by 3 bases and J by 8 bases, with 11 bases between. This CDR3 is 13 amino acids long. Looked up from germline, CDR1 is SGDLS and CDR2 is YYNGEE. In DNA form, the CDR3 reads TGTGCCAGCAGCGCGGCAGGGACGGAAAAACTGTTTTTT. Amino acid sequence: CASSAAGTEKLFF.

The chain has TRBV6-6 and TRBJ1-1, with no clear D. CDR1 MNHNY and CDR2 SVGAGI come from the germline V gene (reference sequence). The CDR3 totals 12 residues. Deletions cut 5 bases from V and 10 bases from J, with 14 bases between. The CDR3 coding sequence is TGTGCCAGCAGTCCCCAAAGCGTAGGAGCTTTCTTT. This gives the protein CASSPQSVGAFF.

In regard to this clone: Different DNA sequences within this sample yield the same CDR3. The rearrangement uses TRBV2 and TRBJ2-1; D remains ambiguous. The CDR3 extends over 11 amino acids. Trimming shortened V by 5 bases and J by 4 bases, and 3 bases separated the two germline ends. The germline V gene encodes CDR1 SNHLY and CDR2 FYNNEI. CDR3 amino acids: CASSTYNEQFF. For the CDR3, the DNA is TGTGCCAGCAGTACGTACAATGAGCAGTTCTTC.

In the case of this clone: This CDR3 is also generated by other DNA sequences in the sample. The chain has TRBV6-5 and TRBJ1-1; TRBD1 matches 8 bases. The trim removed 6 bases at V and 8 bases at J, leaving 5 bases unmatched. The CDR3 length is 12 residues. In germline, CDR1 is MNHEY, CDR2 SVGAGI. The CDR3 here is CASSRDRTEAFF. CDR3 in DNA: TGTGCCAGCAGCCGGGACAGGACAGAAGCTTTCTTT.

The chain carries TRBV12-5 and TRBJ2-2, with TRBD2 as a possible D gene (6 bases). The CDR3 contains 14 residues. Trimming left V 0 bases short and J 5 bases short, with 7 bases between. Per germline, CDR1 LGHNT and CDR2 FRNRAP. The CDR3 protein is CASGLVRGTGELFF. In nucleotides, the CDR3 is TGTGCTAGTGGTTTGGTTCGGGGGACCGGGGAGCTGTTTTTT.

The rearrangement links TRBV5-1 to TRBJ2-2; D possibly corresponds to TRBD1 (6 bases). The CDR3 loop spans 16 amino acids. V gave up 0 bases and J gave up 0 bases, with 9 bases separating them. From germline, CDR1 is SGHRS and CDR2 YFSETQ. The CDR3 sequence: CASSLVGTPNTGELFF. The DNA for the CDR3 is TGCGCCAGCAGCTTGGTAGGGACACCGAACACCGGGGAGCTGTTTTTT.

A single count supports this clone. This chain links TRBV6-5 with TRBJ1-1; D gene uncertain. The CDR3 consists of 12 residues. Germline assignment: CDR1 MNHEY and CDR2 SVGAGI. The V gene lost 5 bases and the J gene lost 10 bases, with 14 bases spanning the gap. CDR3 in amino acids: CASSPLGRSAFF. The CDR3 DNA is TGTGCCAGCAGTCCTCTTGGGCGGTCAGCTTTCTTT.

The chain links TRBV5-1 to TRBJ2-2; D not certain. V was pared by 0 bases and J by 6 bases, with 9 bases between. Germline V lookup: CDR1 SGHRS, CDR2 YFSETQ. This CDR3 is built from 14 residues. The CDR3: CASSLGDLPGELFF. The DNA for the CDR3 is TGCGCCAGCAGCTTGGGTGATCTTCCCGGGGAGCTGTTTTTT. The full variable domain, in which reference TRBV5-1 and TRBJ2-2 provide the parts outside the CDR3, is KAGVTQTPRYLIKTRGQQVTLSCSPISGHRSVSWYQQTPGQGLQFLFEYFSETQRNKGNFPGRFSGRQFSNSRSEMNVSTLELGDSALYLCASSLGDLPGELFFGEGSRLTVL.

The gene calls are TRBV5-4 and TRBJ1-2, with 9 bases identical to TRBD1. The CDR3 consists of 14 residues. Germline V lookup: CDR1 SGHNT, CDR2 YYREEE (reference sequence). J gave up 6 bases and V 2 bases, and 5 bases lay outside the gene matches. The CDR3 region is CASSFQDRGDGYTF. Here the CDR3 DNA reads TGTGCCAGCAGCTTCCAGGACAGGGGCGATGGCTACACCTTC.

This clone showed up just once. The chain uses TRBV5-4 and TRBJ1-1; 8 bases are a match to TRBD1. This CDR3 spans 13 amino acids. In germline, CDR1 is SGHNT, CDR2 YYREEE (reference sequence). Losses at the gene ends were 3 bases for V and 8 bases for J; bases not matched to a gene: 6. For the CDR3, the DNA is TGTGCCAGCAGCTACCAGGGGGCAGCCGAAGCTTTCTTT. It translates to CASSYQGAAEAFF. Based on the CDR3 plus reference TRBV5-4 and TRBJ1-1, the full variable domain is ETGVTQSPTHLIKTRGQQVTLRCSSQSGHNTVSWYQQALGQGPQFIFQYYREEENGRGNFPPRFSGLQFPNYSSELNVNALELDDSALYLCASSYQGAAEAFFGQGTRLTVV.

As regards this clone: This sample includes further DNA sequences coding for the same CDR3. The chain is built from TRBV29-1 and TRBJ2-6; D uncertain. The CDR3 extends over 14 amino acids. Germline V gene sequence: CDR1 SQVTM, CDR2 ANQGSEA. V gave up 3 bases and J gave up 0 bases, with 6 bases separating them. CDR3 loop: CSVDSSSGANVLTF. The CDR3 DNA sequence: TGCAGCGTTGACAGCAGCTCTGGGGCCAACGTCCTGACTTTC.

The chain carries TRBV5-1 and TRBJ2-1; possible D gene TRBD2, 6 bases. This CDR3 has 15 residues. CDR1 is SGHRS and CDR2 is YFSETQ in the germline V gene. V was clipped by 0 bases and J by 7 bases, with 14 bases between them. CDR3 amino acids: CASSLAERARNEQFF. The DNA of the CDR3 is TGCGCCAGCAGCTTGGCCGAGCGGGCTAGGAATGAGCAGTTCTTC.

V and J are TRBV5-6 and TRBJ1-1; D gene ambiguous. The V and J ends lost 1 base and 0 bases respectively, with 7 bases between them. The CDR3 contains 14 residues. Germline assignment: CDR1 SGHDT and CDR2 YYEEEE. Here the CDR3 DNA reads TGTGCCAGCAGCTTGAGAGGATTGAACACTGAAGCTTTCTTT. It codes for CASSLRGLNTEAFF.

The chain joins TRBV5-4 to TRBJ2-7; TRBD2 aligns across 7 bases. This CDR3 is built from 16 residues. Trimming cost V 4 bases and J 2 bases; bases outside gene matches: 12. Per germline, CDR1 SGHNT and CDR2 YYREEE (reference sequence). The CDR3 sequence: CASSIDPGGGAYEQYF. The CDR3 DNA reads as TGTGCCAGCAGCATTGATCCGGGCGGGGGAGCCTACGAGCAGTACTTC.

J is TRBJ2-5 and V is TRBV5-1, with D tentatively TRBD1 or TRBD2 (5 bases each). The ends were cut back, 5 bases at V and 2 bases at J, with 16 bases in the middle. Germline assignment: CDR1 SGHRS and CDR2 YFSETQ. The CDR3 runs to 15 residues. The CDR3 protein is CASSAPGTQQETQYF. The CDR3 DNA is TGCGCCAGCAGTGCGCCCGGGACGCAGCAAGAGACCCAGTACTTC.

The chain carries TRBV4-1 and TRBJ2-2; 7 positions match TRBD1. The CDR3 covers 18 residues. The germline V gene encodes CDR1 MGHRA and CDR2 YSYEKL. Trimming took 3 bases from V and 0 from J; bases not matched to a gene: 10. This chain's CDR3 is CASSQDEQGRANTGELFF. CDR3 nucleotides: TGCGCCAGCAGCCAGGACGAACAGGGGCGAGCGAACACCGGGGAGCTGTTTTTT.

This rearrangement joins TRBV6-5 to TRBJ2-5, with no clear D. The DNA end favors TRBJ2-7, so the J call may be wrong. This CDR3 region has 9 residues. The germline CDR1 and CDR2 sequences are MNHEY and SVGAGI. The CDR3 sequence: CASSYEQYF. CDR3 bases: TGTGCCAGCAGTTACGAGCAGTACTTC.

V usage is TRBV6-1 and J usage is TRBJ1-1; tentative D call: TRBD1 (5 bases). Germline values: CDR1 MNHNS, CDR2 SASEGT. This CDR3 has 14 amino acids. Trimming took off 8 bases at V and 0 bases at J, with 13 bases between the two ends. This chain's CDR3 is CASVNQQVNTEAFF. CDR3 coding DNA: TGTGCCAGCGTCAACCAACAGGTGAACACTGAAGCTTTCTTT.

The genes are TRBV10-1 and TRBJ1-4, with a weak D call TRBD1 (6 bases). The CDR3 spans 15 residues. Trimming removed 5 bases at V and 0 bases at J, with 10 bases between. Germline CDR1 WNHNN, CDR2 SYGVQD (reference sequence). The CDR3 region has the DNA TGCGCCAGCAGTCCAGACAGGTCAACTAATGAAAAACTGTTTTTT. This translates into CASSPDRSTNEKLFF.

The chain has TRBV15 and TRBJ2-5, with TRBD1 as a possible D gene (5 bases). V was clipped by 1 base and J by 4 bases, with 13 bases between them. The CDR3 is made up of 15 amino acids. Germline lookup yields CDR1 LNHNV and CDR2 YYDKDF (reference sequence). The CDR3 region is CATSRGQLVSETQYF. The CDR3 coding sequence is TGTGCCACCAGCAGAGGACAGCTTGTTTCAGAGACCCAGTACTTC.

The chain carries TRBV19 and TRBJ1-2; the D gene is possibly TRBD1 (5 bases). The germline V gene has CDR1 LNHDA and CDR2 SQIVND (reference sequence). The CDR3 loop spans 15 amino acids. V was trimmed by 5 bases and J by 5 bases, leaving 18 bases between them. As DNA, the CDR3 is TGTGCCAGTAGTGTCGGGACCTCGGGAACATATGGCTACACCTTC. This translates into CASSVGTSGTYGYTF.

This chain links TRBV7-2 with TRBJ2-1; D unclear. The CDR3 is 13 amino acids. Germline CDR1 SGHTA, CDR2 FQGNSA. V lost 7 bases and J 6 bases, leaving 13 bases between the germline ends. Written as DNA, the CDR3 is TGTGCCAGCACCGGCAAGTTTGGCAATGAGCAGTTCTTC. It specifies CASTGKFGNEQFF. The full variable domain, in which reference TRBV7-2 and TRBJ2-1 provide the parts outside the CDR3, is GAGVSQSPSNKVTEKGKDVELRCDPISGHTALYWYRQSLGQGLEFLIYFQGNSAPDKSGLPSDRFSAERTGGSVSTLTIQRTQQEDSAVYLCASTGKFGNEQFFGPGTRLTVL.

Remarks on this clone: In the same sample, other DNA sequences code for this CDR3. The CDR3 nucleotides are TGTGCCAGCTCACGTACAGGGGGGCAAGAGACCCAGTACTTC. It specifies CASSRTGGQETQYF. This chain connects TRBV18 to TRBJ2-5; 8 nucleotides align to TRBD1. V dropped 4 bases and J dropped 2; count of bases not matched to a gene: 3. This CDR3 spans 14 amino acids. Looked up from germline, CDR1 is KGHSH and CDR2 is LQKENI.